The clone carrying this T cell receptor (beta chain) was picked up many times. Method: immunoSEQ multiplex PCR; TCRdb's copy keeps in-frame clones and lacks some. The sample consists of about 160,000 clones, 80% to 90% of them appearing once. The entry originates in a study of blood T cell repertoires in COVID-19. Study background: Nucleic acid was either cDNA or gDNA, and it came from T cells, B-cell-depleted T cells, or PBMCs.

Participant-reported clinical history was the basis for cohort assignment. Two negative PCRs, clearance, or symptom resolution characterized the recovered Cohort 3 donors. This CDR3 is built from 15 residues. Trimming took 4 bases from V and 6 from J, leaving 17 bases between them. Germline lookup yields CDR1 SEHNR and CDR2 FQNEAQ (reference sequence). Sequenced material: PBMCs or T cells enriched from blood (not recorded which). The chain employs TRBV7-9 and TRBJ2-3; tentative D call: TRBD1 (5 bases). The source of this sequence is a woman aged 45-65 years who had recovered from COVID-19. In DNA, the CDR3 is TGTGCCAGCAGCTCCACAGGACCTGACGGTGATACGCAGTATTTT. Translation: CASSSTGPDGDTQYF.